Following are 5 T cell receptor beta chains from one sample sequenced in a study of radiation and T cells in renal cell carcinoma. The time point is: blood 4 weeks post-SBRT, at nephrectomy. Treatment described: 15 Gy SBRT to primary tumor, nephrectomy 4 weeks later. Assay used: immunoSEQ multiplex PCR; TCRdb lists only in-frame clones, some missing. This table has roughly 90,000 clones, around 85% appearing once. Material: blood, obtained from a patient whose treatment included radiotherapy and nephrectomy. The receptors were gathered from a man aged 50 to 60 with renal cell carcinoma.

This chain connects TRBV5-1 to TRBJ2-7, with 7 nucleotides matching TRBD2. Losses at the gene ends were 3 bases for V and 7 bases for J; bases not matched to a gene: 13. This CDR3 has 15 residues. CDR1 and CDR2 (germline): SGHRS, YFSETQ. The CDR3 here is CASSSAGQSGGEQYF. Here the CDR3 DNA reads TGCGCCAGCAGCTCAGCAGGCCAGTCGGGGGGTGAGCAGTACTTC.

V usage is TRBV11-2 and J usage is TRBJ1-6, with 7 bases lining up with TRBD1. Germline CDR1 and CDR2: SGHAT and FQNNGV. This CDR3 contains 18 residues. Losses at the gene ends were 4 bases for V and 9 bases for J; bases not matched to a gene: 18. The DNA of the CDR3 is TGTGCCAGCAGCTCCTCCCCGGGAGGGGGCGACGGCGGTTCACCCCTCCACTTT. Encoded protein: CASSSSPGGGDGGSPLHF.

The chain combines TRBV15 with TRBJ2-2; D gene uncertain. Germline V lookup: CDR1 LNHNV, CDR2 YYDKDF (reference sequence). The V end was cut by 0 bases, the J end by 8 bases, with 10 bases between. The CDR3 is 14 residues long. CDR3 bases: TGTGCCACCAGCAGAGATTATACGGCAGGGGAGCTGTTTTTT. Its translation: CATSRDYTAGELFF.

This chain joins TRBV5-1 and TRBJ2-7; no reliable D call. CDR1 SGHRS and CDR2 YFSETQ come from the germline V gene. V was trimmed by 4 bases and J by 4 bases, leaving 9 bases between them. The CDR3 totals 12 residues. The CDR3 bases are TGCGCCAGCAGCCCCTCTAAGTACGAGCAGTACTTC. Its translation: CASSPSKYEQYF.

The chain uses TRBV28 and TRBJ1-5; TRBD1 is a possible D gene (5 bases). CDR1 and CDR2 from the germline V gene are MDHEN and SYDVKM. The CDR3 totals 16 residues. Trimming took off 5 bases at V and 1 base at J, with 15 bases between the two ends. The CDR3 region has the DNA TGTGCCAGCAGTCTATCCAGGGAGTACAGCAATCAGCCCCAGCATTTT. Translation: CASSLSREYSNQPQHF.